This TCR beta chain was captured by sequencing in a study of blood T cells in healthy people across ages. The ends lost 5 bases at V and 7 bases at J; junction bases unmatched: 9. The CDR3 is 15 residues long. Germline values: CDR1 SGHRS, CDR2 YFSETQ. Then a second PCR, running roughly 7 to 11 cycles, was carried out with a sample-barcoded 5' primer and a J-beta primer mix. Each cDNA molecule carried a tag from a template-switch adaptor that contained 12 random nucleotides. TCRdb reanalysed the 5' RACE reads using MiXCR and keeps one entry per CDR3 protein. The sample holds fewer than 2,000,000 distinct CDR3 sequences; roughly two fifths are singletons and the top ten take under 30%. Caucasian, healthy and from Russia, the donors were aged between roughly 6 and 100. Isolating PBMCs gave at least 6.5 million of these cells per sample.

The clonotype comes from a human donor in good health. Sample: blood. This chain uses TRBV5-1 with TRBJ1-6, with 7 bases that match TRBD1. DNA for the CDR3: TGCGCCAGCAGTATCGACAGGGTTGGAAATTCACCCCTCCACTTT. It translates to CASSIDRVGNSPLHF.